This T cell receptor beta chain was recovered during a study of CXCR3-negative and CXCR3-positive naive CD8 T cells (dated by TCRdb to between 2017 and 2020). With regard to the full study: About 135 million TRB reads were obtained in total, roughly 1.5 +/- 0.3 million reads per library. Diversity and physicochemical repertoire analyses were performed on around 10 donors pooled from two independent experiments. Naive subsets from about five donors and memory cells from 3 donors were included in the TRBV-TRBJ cluster analysis.

For each CD8+ T cell subset, flow sorting was done in triplicate, and 300,000 or so cells per subset went directly into RLT lysis buffer. Naive CD8+ T cells were defined stringently as CD45RO-CCR7+CD27+CD95- to exclude memory contaminants. Peripheral blood mononuclear cells were isolated from buffy coats by standard density gradient centrifugation. A FACSAria III was used to flow-sort naive CD8+ T cells into CXCR3-negative and CXCR3-positive populations. An RNeasy Mini Kit was used to extract total RNA from the sorted cells. The instrument was a NextSeq 550. The Human TCR Profiling Kit (MiLaboratory) was used to prepare UMI-labeled 5' RACE TRB cDNA libraries. cDNA synthesis used the entire amount of extracted RNA, and PCR amplification then used the entire amount of cDNA produced. Libraries were prepared in parallel using an identical number of PCR cycles. Per the authors' processing: MIGEC and MiXCR extracted about 48,000 +/- 9,800 unique UMI-labeled TRB cDNA molecules per library, requiring at least two reads per UMI. On average, each library contained approximately 40,000 +/- 10,000 functional in-frame TRB CDR3 nucleotide clonotypes without stop codons. After downsampling to 5000 UMI-labeled TRB molecules per sample, diversity metrics such as normalized Shannon-Wiener and Chao1 were calculated in VDJtools. VDJtools was used to calculate clonotype-size-weighted physicochemical properties of the central five CDR3 residues, namely interaction energy, strength, volume and Kidera factor 4. TCRdb reprocessed the reads; each CDR3 protein sequence makes one entry, and DNA is unavailable. TCRdb, not the authors, supplied the V and J calls. The table for this sample records 5,000 to 6,500 distinct CDR3 sequences. The ten largest clones take up around 1.6% of the sample.

Results the study describes overall, beyond this receptor: TRB CDR3s from CXCR3-positive naive cells showed higher hydrophobicity (lower Kidera factor 4), lower energy, and higher strength and volume indices than CXCR3-negative naive cells. Because CXCR3 expression was partially decreased after cryopreservation, freshly isolated PBMCs were used for most assays. Within the same donor, TRBV-TRBJ usage looked similar between naive CXCR3-negative and CXCR3-positive cells, but memory cells had distinct patterns. Both naive subsets had comparably high repertoire diversity, while memory CD8+ T cells had much lower repertoire diversity. Surface CD5, linked to self-reactivity in mice, was comparable between naive subsets; TCR interaction strength was therefore also inferred from TRB CDR3 physicochemical properties.

In the absence of a count, this clonotype is rated medium-sized (0.01 to 0.1%) from its frequency. Its target antigen remains unknown. The sequenced sample consisted of naive CXCR3- CD8+ T cells from blood. In the paper's terms, the cell subset or site label means: CD45RO-CCR7+CD27+CD95- naive CD8+ T cells lacking CXCR3 (TNR3-). The receptor was derived from a human donor in good health. Some clones in this sample may be carry-over from other donors' samples.

The CDR3 is CSALLGASGNTIYF. The V and J segments used are TRBV29-1 and TRBJ1-3; the TCRdb call, TRBD1, lacks DNA for checking. From cysteine to phenylalanine, the CDR3 is 14 amino acids long. DNA was not recorded. The CDR1 and CDR2 encoded by the germline V gene are SQVTM and ANQGSEA. The variable domain in full, with residues beyond the CDR3 obtained from the reference TRBV29-1 and TRBJ1-3 genes, is SAVISQKPSRDICQRGTSLTIQCQVDSQVTMMFWYRQQPGQSLTLIATANQGSEATYESGFVIDKFPISRPNLTFSTLTVSNMSPEDSSIYLCSALLGASGNTIYFGEGSWLTVV.